What follows are 16 T cell receptor beta chains derived from one specimen sequenced in a study of T cell responses to AZD1222 COVID-19 vaccine. The protocol was immunoSEQ multiplex PCR, while the TCRdb copy is restricted to in-frame clones and leaves out a portion. The data show about 140,000 clones, with around 89% seen just once and more than 3% held by the top ten. The starting material was peripheral blood, obtained 28 days after the second AZD1222 dose. These receptors were collected from an adult who received the AZD1222 COVID-19 vaccine.

This clone was detected many times. The genes are TRBV13 and TRBJ2-7; D gene unclear. Germline values: CDR1 PRHDT, CDR2 FYEKMQ (reference sequence). The CDR3 runs to 13 residues. Trimming left V 6 bases short and J 1 base short, with 10 bases between. The CDR3 protein is CASSPPLSYEQYF. CDR3 DNA: TGTGCCAGCAGTCCTCCCCTGTCCTACGAGCAGTACTTC. The full variable domain, rest sourced from reference TRBV13 and TRBJ2-7, is AAGVIQSPRHLIKEKRETATLKCYPIPRHDTVYWYQQGPGQDPQFLISFYEKMQSDKGSIPDRFSAQQFSDYHSELNMSSLELGDSALYFCASSPPLSYEQYFGPGTRLTVT.

The chain links TRBV5-5 to TRBJ2-7; maybe TRBD1 (5 bases). In germline, CDR1 is SGHKS, CDR2 YYEKEE (reference sequence). V was trimmed by 2 bases and J by 8 bases, leaving 14 bases between them. The CDR3 spans 13 residues. CDR3 sequence reads: CASSFVDGAQQYF. The CDR3 DNA is TGTGCCAGCAGCTTCGTCGATGGGGCGCAGCAGTACTTC.

V and J are TRBV28 and TRBJ1-1; possibly TRBD1 for D (6 bases). V lost 7 bases and J 2 bases, leaving 11 bases between the germline ends. CDR3 length: 13 amino acids. Germline-derived CDR1 and CDR2 are MDHEN and SYDVKM. CDR3 nucleotide sequence: TGTGCCAGCACACCGACAGGAAACACTGAAGCTTTCTTT. Residues: CASTPTGNTEAFF.

The chain recombines TRBV28 with TRBJ2-7; the D is unclear. The CDR3 has 13 amino acids. CDR1 and CDR2 from the germline V gene are MDHEN and SYDVKM. Trimming removed 6 bases from V and 5 bases from J, with 14 bases in between. CDR3 amino acids: CASRKNSKDEQYF. CDR3 nucleotides: TGTGCCAGCAGAAAAAACTCAAAGGACGAGCAGTACTTC.

This clone was counted once. CDR3 bases: TGTGCCAGCAGCCACCCTCGAGGGGGCCTAGCTAACTATGGCTACACCTTC. It yields the protein CASSHPRGGLANYGYTF. This chain joins TRBV3-1 (or the pseudogene TRBV3-2) and TRBJ1-2; 7 bases fit TRBD1. V lost 3 bases, J lost 0 bases, and 10 bases stayed unmatched. The CDR3 is 17 residues long. The germline V gene encodes CDR1 LGHDT and CDR2 YNNKEL (reference sequence).

The chain employs TRBV7-3 and TRBJ2-4; possibly TRBD1 for D (6 bases). This CDR3 is built from 15 residues. V lost 4 bases to trimming and J lost 1 base, with 11 bases between them. CDR1 is SGHTA and CDR2 is FQGTGA in the germline V gene. CDR3 DNA sequence: TGTGCCAGCAGCTCACCAAGGGGGGCCAAAAACATTCAGTACTTC. It codes for CASSSPRGAKNIQYF.

V is TRBV7-2 and J is TRBJ2-7, with TRBD1 matching over 11 bases. Germline V CDR1 and CDR2: SGHTA, FQGNSA. The CDR3 covers 14 residues. Trimming took 4 bases from V and 7 from J; bases not matched to a gene: 6. The CDR3 region has the DNA TGTGCCAGCAGCTGGGACAGGGGGTCCAGTGAGCAGTACTTC. This encodes CASSWDRGSSEQYF.

The chain employs TRBV7-2 and TRBJ2-3; D is undetermined. V gave up 4 bases and J gave up 4 bases, with 9 bases separating them. The CDR3 is 13 amino acids. CDR1 is SGHTA, CDR2 FQGNSA, per germline. CDR3 loop: CASSSPNADTQYF. The CDR3 DNA sequence: TGTGCCAGCAGCTCGCCTAATGCAGATACGCAGTATTTT.

This sequence joins TRBV4-2 and TRBJ2-2, with TRBD1 identical over 12 bases. The CDR3 sequence is 15 residues long. The germline gives CDR1 LGHNA, CDR2 YNFKEQ. V shed 8 bases and J 7 bases; nucleotides not matched to a gene: 8. CDR3: CASSRDRGPGGELFF. The CDR3 coding sequence is TGTGCCAGCTCCCGGGACAGGGGGCCAGGCGGGGAGCTGTTTTTT.

The V gene is TRBV7-2, the J gene TRBJ2-1; 7 bases are a match to TRBD2. V lost 5 bases to trimming and J lost 7 bases; unmatched junction nucleotides: 2. The CDR3 sequence is 12 residues long. Germline V gene lookup returns CDR1 SGHTA and CDR2 FQGNSA. This CDR3 is CASSGGGNEQFF. DNA of the CDR3: TGTGCCAGCAGCGGGGGGGGAAATGAGCAGTTCTTC.

This chain joins TRBV20-1 and TRBJ2-5, with unresolved D. Germline loops: CDR1 DFQATT, CDR2 SNEGSKA (reference sequence). This CDR3 is 13 amino acids long. Trimming left V 3 bases short and J 3 bases short, with 11 bases between. Here the CDR3 DNA reads TGCAGTGCTAGTGGTGAGGTCAAAGAGACCCAGTACTTC. Its translation is CSASGEVKETQYF.

The genes are TRBV7-2 and TRBJ1-4; 7 positions agree with TRBD1. The V gene's germline CDR1 is SGHTA and CDR2 FQGNSA. The CDR3 sequence is 13 residues long. The junction had 5 bases not matched to a gene; V was cut back by 5 bases and J by 8 bases. In DNA form, the CDR3 reads TGTGCCAGCAGCCAACAGGGGTACGAAAAACTGTTTTTT. This gives the protein CASSQQGYEKLFF.

The chain joins TRBV3-1 (or the pseudogene TRBV3-2) to TRBJ1-1; D ambiguous. Germline-derived CDR1 and CDR2 are LGHDT and YNNKEL (reference sequence). V lost 0 bases and J 4 bases, leaving 0 bases between the germline ends. The CDR3 is 11 residues long. CDR3 sequence (DNA): TGTGCCAGCAGCCAAGACACTGAAGCTTTCTTT. It is translated as CASSQDTEAFF.

The chain combines TRBV19 with TRBJ1-2; TRBD1 is a possible D gene (6 bases). V gave up 3 bases and J gave up 8 bases, with 22 bases separating them. Germline assignment: CDR1 LNHDA and CDR2 SQIVND (reference sequence). There are 16 residues in the CDR3. CDR3 bases: TGTGCCAGTAGTATTTATCGACAGGCTCTCTTCGTAGGCTACACCTTC. It translates to CASSIYRQALFVGYTF.

The chain recombines TRBV12-3 or TRBV12-4 with TRBJ1-1; no definite D call. Trimming left V 5 bases short and J 1 base short, with 8 bases between. The CDR3 runs to 13 residues. CDR3 sequence: CASSLTENTEAFF. The CDR3 nucleotides are TGTGCCAGCAGTCTCACAGAGAACACTGAAGCTTTCTTT.

The rearrangement uses TRBV30 and TRBJ2-5; D gene uncertain. CDR3 length: 12 amino acids. Per germline, CDR1 GTSNPN and CDR2 SVGIG (reference sequence). Between the trimmed V and J ends, which lost 0 bases and 5 bases, there was a span of 7 bases. As DNA, the CDR3 is TGTGCCTGGAGTGTCAGTTTTGAGACCCAGTACTTC. It encodes CAWSVSFETQYF.